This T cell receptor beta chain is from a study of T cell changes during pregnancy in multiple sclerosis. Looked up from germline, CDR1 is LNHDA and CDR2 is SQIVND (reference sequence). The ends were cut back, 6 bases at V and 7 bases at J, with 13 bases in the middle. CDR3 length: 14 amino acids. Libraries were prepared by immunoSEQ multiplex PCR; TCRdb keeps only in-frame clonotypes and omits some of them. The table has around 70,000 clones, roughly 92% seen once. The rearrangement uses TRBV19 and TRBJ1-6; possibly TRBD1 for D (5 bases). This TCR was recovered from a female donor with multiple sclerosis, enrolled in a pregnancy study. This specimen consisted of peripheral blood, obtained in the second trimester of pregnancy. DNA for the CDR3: TGTGCCAGTAGCCTGGACACAATCAATTCACCCCTCCACTTT. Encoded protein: CASSLDTINSPLHF. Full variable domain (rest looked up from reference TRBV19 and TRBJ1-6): DGGITQSPKYLFRKEGQNVTLSCEQNLNHDAMYWYRQDPGQGLRLIYYSQIVNDFQKGDIAEGYSVSREKKESFPLTVTSAQKNPTAFYLCASSLDTINSPLHFGNGTRLTVT.